The TCR beta chain under discussion was sequenced for a study of blood T cell repertoires in COVID-19. The data were produced by immunoSEQ multiplex PCR, yet TCRdb's version contains in-frame clones alone and is incomplete. Among around 81,000 clones listed, roughly 80% were seen once. Germline V lookup: CDR1 SGHTA, CDR2 FQGTGA. V was pared by 2 bases and J by 4 bases, with 9 bases between. The CDR3 extends over 13 amino acids. The sample comprised peripheral blood. This chain uses TRBV7-3 with TRBJ2-7; D might be TRBD1 (5 bases). This receptor was taken from a human donor in a cohort sampled during active COVID-19. The CDR3 region is CASSLGASYEQYF. CDR3 nucleotides: TGTGCCAGCAGCTTAGGGGCATCGTACGAGCAGTACTTC. The entire variable domain, with the rest obtained from reference TRBV7-3 and TRBJ2-7, is as follows: GAGVSQTPSNKVTEKGKYVELRCDPISGHTALYWYRQSLGQGPEFLIYFQGTGAADDSGLPNDRFFAVRPEGSVSTLKIQRTERGDSAVYLCASSLGASYEQYFGPGTRLTVT.